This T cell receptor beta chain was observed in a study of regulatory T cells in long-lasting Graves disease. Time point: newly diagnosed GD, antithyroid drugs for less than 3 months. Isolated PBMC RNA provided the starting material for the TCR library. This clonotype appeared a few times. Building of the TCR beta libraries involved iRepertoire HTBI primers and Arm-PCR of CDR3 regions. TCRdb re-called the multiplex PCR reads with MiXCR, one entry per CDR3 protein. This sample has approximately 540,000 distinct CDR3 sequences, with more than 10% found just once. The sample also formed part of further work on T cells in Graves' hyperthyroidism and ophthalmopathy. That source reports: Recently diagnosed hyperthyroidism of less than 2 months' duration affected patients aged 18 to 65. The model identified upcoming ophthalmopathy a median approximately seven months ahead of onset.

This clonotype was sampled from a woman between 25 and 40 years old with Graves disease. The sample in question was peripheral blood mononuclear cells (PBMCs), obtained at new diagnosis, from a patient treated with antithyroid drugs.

CDR3 sequence (DNA): TGTGCCAGCAGCCTCGACCGGGGACTAGCCCACACCGGGGAGCTGTTTTTT. Protein sequence: CASSLDRGLAHTGELFF. The V and J genes are TRBV27 and TRBJ2-2; 9 bases map to TRBD2. The CDR3 runs to 17 residues. Trimming took 6 bases from V and 3 from J; bases not matched to a gene: 11. Germline lookup yields CDR1 MNHEY and CDR2 SMNVEV (reference sequence).